This T cell receptor (beta chain) stems from a study of lymphopenia after photon versus proton radiotherapy (dated by TCRdb to the late 2010s). Describing the broader study: In patients with gastrointestinal tumors who developed high-grade lymphopenia, the study compared the immunological effects of photon radiation therapy with those of proton radiation therapy. The roughly 18 patients in the cohort had gastrointestinal tumors, were treated with either photon or proton therapy, and subsequently developed lymphopenia. The study aimed to characterize how the two radiation modalities differ in their impact on the immune system.

The method was the immunoSEQ multiplex PCR assay. Alongside multiparametric flow cytometry, deep sequencing of rearranged TCR beta loci was used to profile the T cell repertoires. Here the immuneACCESS table is served through TCRdb, limited to in-frame sequences with V and J called. Missing clones are a known gap in these copies; in checked studies unresolved V genes cover under half, and the rest lacks a known reason. In this sample the table shows around 20,000 clones, around 89% of which occur a single time. Over 8.5% of the sample comes from the top ten. What the work shows at the level of the full study, not this receptor alone: The survival association was assessed only in patients who died, and better survival with proton therapy was presented by the authors as a possibility rather than a demonstrated result. During treatment, patients who received photon therapy lost naive T cells and TCR diversity and gained effector/memory populations, whereas patients who received proton therapy remained relatively stable. Once the lymphocyte count had reached its nadir, the repertoires of photon-treated patients showed oligoclonal expansion, particularly of CD8+ Temra cells, and this expansion drove the decline in diversity. Across the cohort, a larger post-nadir drop in TCR diversity was inversely correlated with overall survival time among patients who died.

Note on this clone: The antigen it recognizes is unknown. Within one base of it there is no much larger clone, and no base qualities were kept.

CDR1 MGHRA and CDR2 YSYEKL were looked up in the germline V gene. The germline ends are 13 bases apart after V is trimmed by 1 base and J by 0 bases. The CDR3 contains 17 residues, cysteine and phenylalanine counted. Just CDR3 DNA is preserved here, 51 bases in frame from base 1. The V gene is TRBV4-1 and the J gene is TRBJ2-4; the D gene assignment is ambiguous. The TCR was taken from a man aged 80 or over with esophageal cancer. The sample was peripheral blood, taken from a patient treated with proton-based radiotherapy. The CDR3 region reads CASSQVSQSLAKNIQYF. The DNA sequence follows: TGCGCCAGCAGCCAAGTCAGCCAGTCACTAGCCAAAAACATTCAGTACTTC.